The 31 T cell receptor beta chains below were found in one sample sequenced in a study of cytomegalovirus exposure and HLA in healthy donors. With 60 Vbeta and 13 Jbeta primers, the PCR was carried out. Sequenced by immunoSEQ multiplex PCR; TCRdb stores in-frame clones only, minus some. The table for this sample gives under 100,000 clones. The material sequenced was PBMCs. All receptors come from a man aged 25-45 years in good health and CMV-seronegative.

V gene TRBV6-5 combines with J gene TRBJ1-1; the D is unclear. Trimming left V 6 bases short and J 5 bases short, with 10 bases between. The germline CDR1 and CDR2 sequences are MNHEY and SVGAGI. This CDR3 comprises 12 residues. The CDR3 sequence is CASRRVGTEAFF. The CDR3 DNA sequence: TGTGCCAGCAGGAGGGTCGGGACTGAAGCTTTCTTT.

V is TRBV5-6 and J is TRBJ1-4; possible D gene TRBD1, 5 bases. The V gene lost 0 bases and the J gene lost 7 bases, with 13 bases spanning the gap. Per the germline V gene, CDR1 is SGHDT and CDR2 is YYEEEE. The CDR3 runs 15 residues. CDR3 sequence reads: CASSLVGGETEKLFF. CDR3 coding DNA: TGTGCCAGCAGCTTGGTGGGGGGAGAGACTGAAAAACTGTTTTTT. The full variable domain, with the rest looked up from reference TRBV5-6 and TRBJ1-4, is DAGVTQSPTHLIKTRGQQVTLRCSPKSGHDTVSWYQQALGQGPQFIFQYYEEEERQRGNFPDRFSGHQFPNYSSELNVNALLLGDSALYLCASSLVGGETEKLFFGSGTQLSVL.

CDR3 protein: CSGGGVGQGTSGLSYEQYF. CDR3 bases: TGCAGCGGGGGGGGAGTGGGGCAGGGGACTAGCGGCCTCTCCTACGAGCAGTACTTC. This sequence joins TRBV29-1 and TRBJ2-7; 11 bases match TRBD2. Per germline, CDR1 SQVTM and CDR2 ANQGSEA. The V segment lost 7 bases and the J segment 0 bases; nucleotides outside the gene matches: 20. The CDR3 spans 19 residues.

The V and J genes are TRBV5-1 and TRBJ2-5; 11 nucleotides line up with TRBD2. The V gene end was trimmed by 0 bases and the J gene end by 4 bases; junction bases not matched to a gene: 2. CDR1 SGHRS and CDR2 YFSETQ come from the germline V gene. This CDR3 is built from 15 residues. CDR3 nucleotides: TGCGCCAGCAGCTTGGGACTAGCGGGGACAGAGACCCAGTACTTC. Translation gives CASSLGLAGTETQYF.

This rearrangement joins TRBV7-6 to TRBJ1-1, with a possible D match to TRBD1 (5 bases). Trimming left V 1 base short and J 10 bases short, with 13 bases between. This CDR3 spans 13 amino acids. Germline CDR1 is SGHVS and CDR2 is FNYEAQ. The CDR3 region is CASSLGADTAAFF. CDR3 coding DNA: TGTGCCAGCAGCTTAGGTGCGGACACAGCAGCTTTCTTT.

The chain has TRBV19 and TRBJ2-5, with a possible D match to TRBD1 (6 bases). The germline gives CDR1 LNHDA, CDR2 SQIVND (reference sequence). The CDR3 covers 15 residues. The ends were cut back, 4 bases at V and 2 bases at J, with 14 bases in the middle. CDR3 amino acids: CASSRLWTVQETQYF. The CDR3 nucleotides are TGTGCCAGTAGTAGACTATGGACAGTACAAGAGACCCAGTACTTC.

The genes are TRBV15 and TRBJ1-1; unclear D gene. This CDR3 is 14 amino acids long. Germline loops: CDR1 LNHNV, CDR2 YYDKDF (reference sequence). The ends were cut back, 6 bases at V and 0 bases at J, with 11 bases in the middle. CDR3 in amino acids: CATRKTEMNTEAFF. The CDR3 coding sequence is TGTGCCACCAGGAAGACGGAGATGAACACTGAAGCTTTCTTT.

The chain recombines TRBV7-2 with TRBJ2-1; D might be TRBD2 (5 bases). The V end lost 1 base, the J end lost 10 bases, and 14 bases lay between the germline ends. CDR1 and CDR2 from the germline V gene are SGHTA and FQGNSA. The CDR3 loop spans 14 amino acids. DNA of the CDR3: TGTGCCAGCAGCTTAGGGACTGGCAGAAGAGAGCAGTTCTTC. Protein sequence: CASSLGTGRREQFF. The whole variable domain, filled in from reference TRBV7-2 and TRBJ2-1, reads GAGVSQSPSNKVTEKGKDVELRCDPISGHTALYWYRQSLGQGLEFLIYFQGNSAPDKSGLPSDRFSAERTGGSVSTLTIQRTQQEDSAVYLCASSLGTGRREQFFGPGTRLTVL.

CDR3 bases: TGTGCCAGCAGCCAAGAAGGGACTAGCGGGAGGGCCCGCGAGCAGTACTTC. This encodes CASSQEGTSGRAREQYF. The chain joins TRBV4-2 to TRBJ2-7, with TRBD2 matching over 16 bases. CDR1 is LGHNA and CDR2 is YNFKEQ in the germline V gene. The CDR3 runs to 17 residues. J gave up 6 bases and V 0 bases, and 5 bases lay outside the gene matches.

The V gene is TRBV6-1, the J gene TRBJ1-2; 7 nucleotides agree with TRBD1. The germline gives CDR1 MNHNS, CDR2 SASEGT. J was trimmed by 4 bases and V by 6 bases; bases with no gene match: 11. This CDR3 is 15 amino acids long. CDR3 region: CASRRTGERGYGYTF. CDR3 nucleotides: TGTGCCAGCAGGAGGACAGGCGAAAGGGGCTATGGCTACACCTTC.

The CDR3 protein is CASRAGLALGYEQFF. CDR3 bases: TGTGCCAGCAGGGCGGGACTAGCTTTAGGCTATGAGCAGTTCTTC. The chain has TRBV5-6 and TRBJ2-1; the match to TRBD2 covers 9 bases. Germline V gene lookup returns CDR1 SGHDT and CDR2 YYEEEE. Trimming cost V 5 bases and J 8 bases; bases outside gene matches: 11. The CDR3 spans 15 residues.

The J gene is TRBJ2-3, the V gene TRBV18; a weak D match, TRBD1 (5 bases). The CDR3 length is 15 residues. Between the trimmed V and J ends, which lost 3 bases and 1 base, there was a span of 11 bases. Germline-derived CDR1 and CDR2 are KGHSH and LQKENI. The CDR3 is CASSPGGARTDTQYF. In DNA form, the CDR3 reads TGTGCCAGCTCACCCGGTGGGGCCCGCACAGATACGCAGTATTTT.

The V and J genes are TRBV5-4 and TRBJ2-7, with TRBD1 identical over 7 bases. CDR3 size: 16 residues. Germline V gene lookup returns CDR1 SGHNT and CDR2 YYREEE (reference sequence). Trimming at V came to 1 base and at J to 0 bases, leaving 7 bases not matched to a gene. CDR3 region: CASSLKWDRISYEQYF. The CDR3 coding sequence is TGTGCCAGCAGCTTGAAGTGGGACAGAATCTCCTACGAGCAGTACTTC.

The chain couples TRBV19 to TRBJ1-2; D gene ambiguous. Germline CDR1 LNHDA, CDR2 SQIVND (reference sequence). V shed 3 bases and J shed 1 base, with 6 bases lying between them. The CDR3 runs 13 residues. CDR3 coding DNA: TGTGCCAGTAGTATGGTAGTTAACTATGGCTACACCTTC. Amino acid sequence: CASSMVVNYGYTF.

The gene calls are TRBV27 and TRBJ1-1, with a possible D match to TRBD1 (6 bases). Trimming cost V 5 bases and J 3 bases, with 13 bases left between them. The CDR3 consists of 14 residues. Germline CDR1 reads MNHEY; CDR2 reads SMNVEV (reference sequence). CDR3 protein: CASSIQGSDTEAFF. For the CDR3, the DNA is TGTGCCAGCAGTATACAGGGTTCGGACACTGAAGCTTTCTTT.

Of note for this clone: Other DNA sequences in this sample translate to the same CDR3. The chain recombines TRBV5-1 with TRBJ2-5, with 10 bases identical to TRBD2. This CDR3 has 15 residues. V shed 0 bases, J shed 3 bases, and the junction held 2 bases outside the gene matches. The germline CDR1 and CDR2 sequences are SGHRS and YFSETQ. The CDR3 nucleotides read TGCGCCAGCAGCTTGGCCGGGACTAGCGAAGAGACCCAGTACTTC. Translated, it gives CASSLAGTSEETQYF.

This chain connects TRBV18 to TRBJ2-4; D is possibly TRBD2 (6 bases). The CDR3 sequence is 14 residues long. Trimming took 6 bases from V and 7 from J, leaving 16 bases between them. In germline, CDR1 is KGHSH, CDR2 LQKENI. The chain's CDR3 is CASSLQEGSNIQYF. CDR3 nucleotides: TGTGCCAGCTCTCTCCAGGAGGGAAGTAACATTCAGTACTTC.

V is TRBV9 and J is TRBJ1-2; D might be TRBD1 (6 bases). V was shortened by 4 bases and J by 6 bases, with 13 bases between the two germline ends. The germline CDR1 and CDR2 sequences are SGDLS and YYNGEE. The CDR3 length is 13 residues. CDR3 in amino acids: CASSQDRVDGYTF. CDR3 nucleotides: TGTGCCAGCAGCCAGGACAGAGTGGATGGCTACACCTTC.

This chain connects TRBV5-6 to TRBJ2-7; maybe TRBD1 (6 bases). CDR1 SGHDT and CDR2 YYEEEE come from the germline V gene. The CDR3 consists of 15 residues. Trimming stripped 2 bases from V and 1 base from J, with 13 bases between. CDR3 nucleotides: TGTGCCAGCAGCTTTTGGGGGACACGATCCTACGAGCAGTACTTC. Residues: CASSFWGTRSYEQYF. The variable domain in full, completed from reference TRBV5-6 and TRBJ2-7, reads DAGVTQSPTHLIKTRGQQVTLRCSPKSGHDTVSWYQQALGQGPQFIFQYYEEEERQRGNFPDRFSGHQFPNYSSELNVNALLLGDSALYLCASSFWGTRSYEQYFGPGTRLTVT.

Considering frequency, this clone is medium-sized (0.01 to 0.1%). The chain employs TRBV4-1 and TRBJ2-6, with D perhaps TRBD2 (6 bases). CDR1 and CDR2 (germline): MGHRA, YSYEKL. The CDR3 length is 16 residues. Trimming took 0 bases from V and 1 from J, leaving 7 bases between them. As DNA, the CDR3 is TGCGCCAGCAGCCAAGAAGGAGGGTCTGGGGCCAACGTCCTGACTTTC. Its protein is CASSQEGGSGANVLTF.

J is TRBJ2-7 and V is TRBV6-5; TRBD2 matches at 8 bases. This CDR3 region has 15 residues. After removal of 5 bases from V and 3 bases from J, the junction contained 9 bases not matched to a gene. The germline CDR1 and CDR2 sequences are MNHEY and SVGAGI. The CDR3 region has the DNA TGTGCCAGCAGTCCTCCGGGACTAGGGGGCTACGAGCAGTACTTC. It translates to CASSPPGLGGYEQYF.

The genes are TRBV10-2 and TRBJ2-5; tentatively, D is TRBD1 (6 bases). The V end was cut by 0 bases, the J end by 6 bases, with 11 bases between. Looked up from germline, CDR1 is WSHSY and CDR2 is SAAADI. The CDR3 totals 14 residues. The CDR3 protein is CASSESGGVKTQYF. The CDR3, as DNA: TGCGCCAGCAGTGAGTCAGGGGGAGTTAAGACCCAGTACTTC.

The chain employs TRBV9 and TRBJ2-1; D is perhaps TRBD1 (6 bases). Germline-derived CDR1 and CDR2 are SGDLS and YYNGEE. This CDR3 contains 13 residues. The V and J ends lost 2 bases and 7 bases respectively, with 10 bases between them. This CDR3 is CASSVGQGNEQFF. The CDR3 nucleotides are TGTGCCAGCAGCGTCGGTCAGGGGAATGAGCAGTTCTTC. Using reference TRBV9 and TRBJ2-1 for the parts outside the CDR3, the full variable domain is DSGVTQTPKHLITATGQRVTLRCSPRSGDLSVYWYQQSLDQGLQFLIQYYNGEERAKGNILERFSAQQFPDLHSELNLSSLELGDSALYFCASSVGQGNEQFFGPGTRLTVL.

V gene TRBV18 combines with J gene TRBJ1-5, with a weak D call TRBD1 (6 bases). V gave up 3 bases and J gave up 5 bases, with 17 bases separating them. Per germline, CDR1 KGHSH and CDR2 LQKENI. The CDR3 is 16 residues long. The CDR3 is CASSPQQGTPHQPQHF. CDR3 DNA: TGTGCCAGCTCACCTCAACAGGGAACGCCCCATCAGCCCCAGCATTTT. The full variable domain, with the rest looked up from reference TRBV18 and TRBJ1-5, is NAGVMQNPRHLVRRRGQEARLRCSPMKGHSHVYWYRQLPEEGLKFMVYLQKENIIDESGMPKERFSAEFPKEGPSILRIQQVVRGDSAAYFCASSPQQGTPHQPQHFGDGTRLSIL.

The V call is TRBV9, the J call TRBJ2-7, with TRBD2 identical over 9 bases. This CDR3 spans 15 amino acids. Germline V gives CDR1 SGDLS, CDR2 YYNGEE. Losses at the gene ends were 4 bases for V and 0 bases for J; bases not matched to a gene: 5. The CDR3 reads CASSPRLAVSYEQYF. As DNA, the CDR3 is TGTGCCAGCAGCCCCCGACTAGCGGTCTCCTACGAGCAGTACTTC. The variable domain in full, with the rest retrieved from reference TRBV9 and TRBJ2-7, is DSGVTQTPKHLITATGQRVTLRCSPRSGDLSVYWYQQSLDQGLQFLIQYYNGEERAKGNILERFSAQQFPDLHSELNLSSLELGDSALYFCASSPRLAVSYEQYFGPGTRLTVT.

The chain carries TRBV7-9 and TRBJ1-5; 12 bases line up with TRBD1. The V gene end was trimmed by 5 bases and the J gene end by 7 bases; junction bases not matched to a gene: 9. The CDR3 loop spans 16 amino acids. Germline CDR1 is SEHNR and CDR2 is FQNEAQ (reference sequence). This chain's CDR3 is CASSQSGTGGHQPQHF. CDR3 in DNA: TGTGCCAGCAGCCAGTCTGGGACAGGGGGCCACCAGCCCCAGCATTTT. Together with reference TRBV7-9 and TRBJ1-5, the CDR3 gives the full variable domain: DTGVSQNPRHKITKRGQNVTFRCDPISEHNRLYWYRQTLGQGPEFLTYFQNEAQLEKSRLLSDRFSAERPKGSFSTLEIQRTEQGDSAMYLCASSQSGTGGHQPQHFGDGTRLSIL.

The chain combines TRBV7-2 with TRBJ2-7; TRBD1 matches at 11 bases. This CDR3 spans 15 amino acids. V shed 1 base, J shed 5 bases, and the junction held 4 bases outside the gene matches. In germline, CDR1 is SGHTA, CDR2 FQGNSA. In DNA form, the CDR3 reads TGTGCCAGCAGCTTAGAGGACAGGGGGCGGGACGAGCAGTACTTC. It is translated as CASSLEDRGRDEQYF.

The chain carries TRBV2 and TRBJ1-6; D not certain. The CDR3 runs to 13 residues. V was clipped by 7 bases and J by 7 bases, with 11 bases between them. Germline V gene lookup returns CDR1 SNHLY and CDR2 FYNNEI. DNA for the CDR3: TGTGCCAGCACTCAGGAAAAGAATTCACCCCTCCACTTT. Its translation: CASTQEKNSPLHF. The variable domain in full, with the rest retrieved from reference TRBV2 and TRBJ1-6, is EPEVTQTPSHQVTQMGQEVILRCVPISNHLYFYWYRQILGQKVEFLVSFYNNEISEKSEIFDDQFSVERPDGSNFTLKIRSTKLEDSAMYFCASTQEKNSPLHFGNGTRLTVT.

CDR3 amino acids: CASSLTGGWETQYF. CDR3 bases: TGTGCCAGCAGCTTAACAGGGGGCTGGGAGACCCAGTACTTC. The chain uses TRBV7-6 and TRBJ2-5; 9 nucleotides align to TRBD1. This CDR3 region has 14 residues. CDR1 and CDR2 (germline): SGHVS, FNYEAQ. With V trimmed by 2 bases and J by 5 bases, 3 bases remained unmatched.

V and J are TRBV9 and TRBJ1-6; possible D gene TRBD1, 5 bases. The CDR3 is made up of 17 amino acids. Between the trimmed V and J ends, which lost 0 bases and 8 bases, there was a span of 18 bases. Germline assignment: CDR1 SGDLS and CDR2 YYNGEE. In nucleotides, the CDR3 is TGTGCCAGCAGCGTAGGCGGCGGGGCCTGGGTTGATTCACCCCTCCACTTT. This gives the protein CASSVGGGAWVDSPLHF.

This chain connects TRBV18 to TRBJ1-2, with 7 positions matching TRBD1. Germline V CDR1 and CDR2: KGHSH, LQKENI. Trimming took 0 bases from V and 4 from J; bases not matched to a gene: 5. The length of the CDR3 is 15 residues. CDR3 sequence reads: CASSPPYRGSYGYTF. In DNA form, the CDR3 reads TGTGCCAGCTCACCACCCTACAGGGGATCCTATGGCTACACCTTC.